Shown below are 16 T cell receptor beta chains from a single sample sequenced in a study of cytomegalovirus exposure and HLA in healthy donors. The primer mix had 60 Vbeta and 13 Jbeta primers. Sequencing was performed with immunoSEQ multiplex PCR; in TCRdb, only in-frame clones are kept and a portion is missing. The top ten clones hold roughly 3% of a sample with some 140,000 clones, under 85% of them seen once. Input material: PBMCs. The origin of the receptors is a man aged 25 to 40 in good health and CMV-seronegative.

The chain recombines TRBV30 with TRBJ2-2; D may be TRBD1 (6 bases). V lost 8 bases and J 8 bases, leaving 27 bases between the germline ends. This CDR3 is 16 amino acids long. Germline V lookup: CDR1 GTSNPN, CDR2 SVGIG (reference sequence). The chain's CDR3 is CAGIPTNRADLGELFF. Written as DNA, the CDR3 is TGTGCCGGGATCCCAACTAACAGGGCCGACCTGGGGGAGCTGTTTTTT.

This clone was observed a single time. The rearrangement links TRBV30 to TRBJ2-1, with TRBD2 as a possible D gene (5 bases). Germline V gene lookup returns CDR1 GTSNPN and CDR2 SVGIG (reference sequence). The germline V and J ends were trimmed by 1 base and 6 bases, with 13 bases remaining between them. CDR3 length equals 14 residues. The CDR3 loop reads CAWSAGVLRNEQFF. The CDR3 bases are TGTGCCTGGAGTGCCGGGGTCTTGCGCAATGAGCAGTTCTTC. The entire variable domain, with the rest obtained from reference TRBV30 and TRBJ2-1, is as follows: SQTIHQWPATLVQPVGSPLSLECTVEGTSNPNLYWYRQAAGRGLQLLFYSVGIGQISSEVPQNLSASRPQDRQFILSSKKLLLSDSGFYLCAWSAGVLRNEQFFGPGTRLTVL.

The rearrangement uses TRBV28 and TRBJ1-4, with D uncertain. Germline CDR1 reads MDHEN; CDR2 reads SYDVKM. Trimming cost V 7 bases and J 3 bases, with 9 bases left between them. CDR3 length equals 13 residues. The CDR3 protein is CASTARANEKLFF. CDR3 coding DNA: TGTGCCAGCACCGCGAGGGCTAATGAAAAACTGTTTTTT. The full variable domain, completed using reference TRBV28 and TRBJ1-4, is DVKVTQSSRYLVKRTGEKVFLECVQDMDHENMFWYRQDPGLGLRLIYFSYDVKMKEKGDIPEGYSVSREKKERFSLILESASTNQTSMYLCASTARANEKLFFGSGTQLSVL.

The chain joins TRBV2 to TRBJ1-5; D is perhaps TRBD1 (5 bases). This CDR3 is 15 amino acids long. With 4 bases removed from V and 7 bases from J, the gap between germline ends came to 17 bases. Germline loops: CDR1 SNHLY, CDR2 FYNNEI. CDR3 sequence reads: CASSGALGGGQPQHF. The DNA of the CDR3 is TGTGCCAGCAGTGGAGCGCTGGGGGGTGGGCAGCCCCAGCATTTT.

This clone occurred a few times. This chain connects TRBV28 to TRBJ1-3, with TRBD1 matching over 12 bases. Germline CDR1 and CDR2: MDHEN and SYDVKM. V dropped 4 bases and J dropped 3; count of bases not matched to a gene: 13. The CDR3 is 19 amino acids. Written as DNA, the CDR3 is TGTGCCAGCAGTTCCCTTGGGACAGGGGGCGATTTAGGTGGAAACACCATATATTTT. This codes for CASSSLGTGGDLGGNTIYF.

V usage is TRBV9 and J usage is TRBJ2-1; 8 nucleotides match TRBD2. CDR1 and CDR2 (germline): SGDLS, YYNGEE. The trim removed 0 bases at V and 3 bases at J, leaving 11 bases unmatched. The CDR3 totals 18 residues. The CDR3 DNA is TGTGCCAGCAGCGTAGGCCCCCCCCAGCGGGGGTTCTACAATGAGCAGTTCTTC. It yields the protein CASSVGPPQRGFYNEQFF.

J is TRBJ2-1 and V is TRBV11-3, with TRBD1 identical over 8 bases. CDR1 and CDR2 from the germline V gene are SGHNT and YENEEA. J gave up 9 bases and V 5 bases, and 6 bases lay outside the gene matches. The CDR3 has 13 amino acids. The CDR3 region has the DNA TGTGCCAGCAGCCCTGACAGGGGAGGTGAGCAGTTCTTC. This sequence encodes CASSPDRGGEQFF.

In its sample, this clone was seen a few times. This rearrangement joins TRBV5-6 to TRBJ2-7, with D maybe TRBD2 (5 bases). The length of the CDR3 is 15 residues. Trimming cost V 0 bases and J 4 bases, with 14 bases left between them. The germline V gene has CDR1 SGHDT and CDR2 YYEEEE. CDR3 in DNA: TGTGCCAGCAGCTTGGCTTTAGCGAAATTGTACGAGCAGTACTTC. It yields the protein CASSLALAKLYEQYF.

This chain joins TRBV6-1 and TRBJ2-5, with 7 bases lining up with TRBD1. Trimming removed 3 bases from V and 5 bases from J; junction bases left unmatched: 6. The CDR3 runs 14 residues. Germline V gives CDR1 MNHNS, CDR2 SASEGT. The CDR3 DNA follows: TGTGCCAGCAGTGACCCGGACAGGTGGGAGACCCAGTACTTC. This gives the protein CASSDPDRWETQYF.

The sample holds one count of this clone. The chain recombines TRBV30 with TRBJ1-5; a weak D match, TRBD1 (6 bases). Trimming removed 3 bases from V and 1 base from J, with 16 bases in between. The CDR3 has 16 residues. Germline V lookup: CDR1 GTSNPN, CDR2 SVGIG (reference sequence). CDR3 protein: CAWSDSQGFSNQPQHF. The CDR3 DNA sequence: TGTGCCTGGAGCGATTCCCAGGGGTTCAGCAATCAGCCCCAGCATTTT.

The chain couples TRBV19 to TRBJ1-1, with a weak D call TRBD1 (6 bases). The CDR3 contains 12 residues. CDR1 LNHDA and CDR2 SQIVND come from the germline V gene (reference sequence). The V end lost 5 bases, the J end lost 3 bases, and 7 bases lay between the germline ends. In DNA form, the CDR3 reads TGTGCCAGTAGTTACAGGGACACTGAAGCTTTCTTT. Its protein is CASSYRDTEAFF.

For the CDR3, the DNA is TGCGCCAGCAGCCAAGCCCCCTCTATGGCTAGCGGGACCTACACCGGGGAGCTGTTTTTT. Translating gives CASSQAPSMASGTYTGELFF. The rearrangement links TRBV4-3 to TRBJ2-2; 9 nucleotides match TRBD2. The V and J ends lost 1 base and 3 bases, in that order; junction bases with no gene match: 15. CDR1 and CDR2 from the germline V gene are LGHNA and YSLEER. There are 20 residues in the CDR3.

Regarding this clone: Germline is not matched at one junction end, which may reflect a read error. V and J are TRBV29-1 and TRBJ1-2; D unclear. The germline V gene encodes CDR1 SQVTM and CDR2 ANQGSEA. This CDR3 comprises 13 residues. CDR3 DNA sequence: TGCAGCGTTGAAGATTGGGAAGACTATAGCTACACCTTC. Translated: CSVEDWEDYSYTF.

The chain has TRBV6-1 and TRBJ2-5; TRBD2 agrees at 8 bases. Losses at the gene ends were 7 bases for V and 4 bases for J; bases not matched to a gene: 5. Germline CDR1 reads MNHNS; CDR2 reads SASEGT. The length of the CDR3 is 13 residues. The CDR3 spells CASTRSGGETQYF. The CDR3 DNA follows: TGTGCCAGCACCAGAAGCGGGGGAGAGACCCAGTACTTC.

A single count supports this clone. The rearrangement links TRBV7-9 to TRBJ1-5; 9 bases are shared with TRBD1. Germline V gene sequence: CDR1 SEHNR, CDR2 FQNEAQ (reference sequence). The trim removed 5 bases at V and 5 bases at J, leaving 4 bases unmatched. CDR3 length equals 14 residues. The CDR3 spells CASSPGQGHQPQHF. CDR3 coding DNA: TGTGCCAGCAGCCCGGGACAGGGACATCAGCCCCAGCATTTT.

This clone was detected once. The gene calls are TRBV13 and TRBJ2-3, with 15 bases identical to TRBD2. The V segment lost 5 bases and the J segment 4 bases; nucleotides outside the gene matches: 4. The CDR3 extends over 16 amino acids. Germline lookup yields CDR1 PRHDT and CDR2 FYEKMQ (reference sequence). CDR3 DNA sequence: TGTGCCAGCAGCCCGGGACTAGCGGGAGGACCAGATACGCAGTATTTT. It translates to CASSPGLAGGPDTQYF.